The 2 T cell receptor beta chains below come from one sample, sequenced in a study of Graves' ophthalmopathy and Graves' hyperthyroidism. Using RNA transcripts, the TCR beta CDR3 regions were amplified. RT-PCR was first run with HTBI primers, then multiplex PCR in a second round. TCRdb used MiXCR to reprocess the multiplex PCR reads, holding one entry per CDR3 protein. This table holds 24,000 or so distinct CDR3 sequences, about 50% found once. Sequencing input: peripheral blood. These receptors were obtained from an adult woman with stable Graves' hyperthyroidism.

The chain carries TRBV15 and TRBJ2-7; 7 bases are a match to TRBD2. Losses at the gene ends were 3 bases for V and 2 bases for J; bases not matched to a gene: 7. The CDR3 has 15 amino acids. CDR1 is LNHNV, CDR2 YYDKDF, per germline (reference sequence). This chain's CDR3 is CATSSLAAGAYEQYF. The CDR3 nucleotides are TGTGCCACCAGCAGCTTAGCGGCGGGAGCCTACGAGCAGTACTTC.

This clonotype rates as medium-sized. The rearrangement joins TRBV7-9 to TRBJ2-7; 7 bases fit TRBD2. Per germline, CDR1 SEHNR and CDR2 FQNEAQ (reference sequence). The CDR3 sequence is 16 residues long. Unmatched junction bases numbered 14, after V lost 2 bases and J lost 7 bases. For the CDR3, the DNA is TGTGCCAGCAGCTTAAGTCCCGGGGAGGGGCGGCGGGAGCAGTACTTC. Translation: CASSLSPGEGRREQYF. Filled out from reference TRBV7-9 and TRBJ2-7, the complete variable domain reads DTGVSQNPRHKITKRGQNVTFRCDPISEHNRLYWYRQTLGQGPEFLTYFQNEAQLEKSRLLSDRFSAERPKGSFSTLEIQRTEQGDSAMYLCASSLSPGEGRREQYFGPGTRLTVT.